A single sample gave rise to the 21 T cell receptor beta chains below, sequenced in a study of shared clonotypes between healthy human individuals. Some clones are missing from TCRdb's copy, which holds only in-frame ones; the method was immunoSEQ multiplex PCR. Counted here are about 2 million clones, about 95% occurring once; the ten biggest clones make up about 1.1%. Naivety among CD8 cells was defined by CD45RO negativity and positive CCR7 selection, thereby excluding terminally differentiated effector memory CD45RA+ cells. Sequencing was carried out using naive CD8+ T cells sorted from blood. These TCRs come from a man younger than 35 in good health.

The chain employs TRBV6-5 and TRBJ1-4, with TRBD1 matching over 8 bases. The trim removed 3 bases at V and 5 bases at J, leaving 8 bases unmatched. Per the germline V gene, CDR1 is MNHEY and CDR2 is SVGAGI. The CDR3 is made up of 16 amino acids. The CDR3 here is CASSYASGGRNEKLFF. CDR3 sequence (DNA): TGTGCCAGCAGTTATGCTTCAGGGGGCCGCAATGAAAAACTGTTTTTT.

The chain recombines TRBV9 with TRBJ2-2; D gene unclear. Germline V gene lookup returns CDR1 SGDLS and CDR2 YYNGEE. Trimming took off 4 bases at V and 2 bases at J, with 15 bases between the two ends. The CDR3 runs 16 residues. Written as DNA, the CDR3 is TGTGCCAGCAGCCCCCATAGGACGGACAACACCGGGGAGCTGTTTTTT. Amino acid sequence: CASSPHRTDNTGELFF.

The chain couples TRBV28 to TRBJ2-7; 8 bases agree with TRBD2. The germline gives CDR1 MDHEN, CDR2 SYDVKM. V was pared by 6 bases and J by 2 bases, with 6 bases of the junction left unmatched. The CDR3 length is 14 residues. CDR3 amino acids: CASSPLADTYEQYF. The CDR3 region has the DNA TGTGCCAGCAGCCCACTAGCGGATACCTACGAGCAGTACTTC.

This chain connects TRBV27 to TRBJ1-5; maybe TRBD1 (5 bases). V gave up 11 bases and J gave up 7 bases, with 18 bases separating them. Germline V gene sequence: CDR1 MNHEY, CDR2 SMNVEV (reference sequence). The CDR3 loop spans 13 amino acids. The CDR3: CALLGPLGQPQHF. CDR3 DNA sequence: TGTGCCCTCCTGGGGCCCCTGGGGCAGCCCCAGCATTTT.

This chain connects TRBV4-2 to TRBJ1-1, with D tentatively TRBD1 (5 bases). Per germline, CDR1 LGHNA and CDR2 YNFKEQ. This CDR3 has 14 amino acids. Between the trimmed V and J ends, which lost 0 bases and 6 bases, there was a span of 11 bases. The CDR3 spells CASSQDILTAEAFF. The CDR3 bases are TGTGCCAGCAGCCAAGACATCTTGACAGCTGAAGCTTTCTTT.

CDR3 sequence reads: CASSLLAGVNTGELFF. The CDR3 DNA reads as TGTGCCAGTAGTCTGCTAGCGGGAGTGAACACCGGGGAGCTGTTTTTT. The chain recombines TRBV19 with TRBJ2-2, with 10 bases aligning to TRBD2. CDR3 length: 16 residues. V was pared by 5 bases and J by 1 base, with 4 bases of the junction left unmatched. Germline lookup yields CDR1 LNHDA and CDR2 SQIVND (reference sequence).

About this clone itself: Other DNA sequences in the same sample also yield this CDR3. The rearrangement uses TRBV11-2 and TRBJ2-7; D ambiguous. The ends were cut back, 4 bases at V and 2 bases at J, with 9 bases in the middle. Germline CDR1 is SGHAT and CDR2 is FQNNGV. The CDR3 is 13 amino acids. The CDR3 DNA reads as TGTGCCAGCAGCTACCGACGGACCTACGAGCAGTACTTC. As protein: CASSYRRTYEQYF.

The chain employs TRBV7-9 and TRBJ2-7; D is undetermined. The CDR3 length is 14 residues. CDR1 SEHNR and CDR2 FQNEAQ come from the germline V gene (reference sequence). The germline V and J ends were trimmed by 5 bases and 5 bases, with 16 bases remaining between them. The CDR3 sequence is CASSVPGVWNEQYF. DNA for the CDR3: TGTGCCAGCAGCGTTCCTGGGGTTTGGAACGAGCAGTACTTC.

The chain combines TRBV6-4 with TRBJ2-2; 13 nucleotides match TRBD2. The CDR3 extends over 14 amino acids. In germline, CDR1 is MRHNA, CDR2 SNTAGT. The ends lost 6 bases at V and 8 bases at J; junction bases unmatched: 3. CDR3 sequence (DNA): TGTGCCAGCAGAGGACTAGCGGGAGAAGGGGAGCTGTTTTTT. Encoded protein: CASRGLAGEGELFF.

The V and J genes are TRBV14 and TRBJ1-3; possible D gene TRBD1, 5 bases. Germline loops: CDR1 SGHDN, CDR2 FVKESK. CDR3 length: 17 residues. V lost 1 base and J lost 4, with 17 bases in between. The CDR3 nucleotides are TGTGCCAGCAGCCAAGCCCTCGAGGGAGGGGTGGGAAACACCATATATTTT. It translates to CASSQALEGGVGNTIYF. Complete variable domain (other parts from reference TRBV14 and TRBJ1-3): EAGVTQFPSHSVIEKGQTVTLRCDPISGHDNLYWYRRVMGKEIKFLLHFVKESKQDESGMPNNRFLAERTGGTYSTLKVQPAELEDSGVYFCASSQALEGGVGNTIYFGEGSWLTVV.

V is TRBV4-3 and J is TRBJ2-2, with TRBD2 matching 13 bases. The CDR3 is made up of 17 amino acids. In germline, CDR1 is LGHNA, CDR2 YSLEER. With 3 bases clipped from V and 4 bases from J, the junction kept 5 bases outside the gene matches. CDR3 sequence: CASSHLLAGGSTGELFF. Here the CDR3 DNA reads TGCGCCAGCAGCCATCTACTAGCGGGAGGGAGCACCGGGGAGCTGTTTTTT.

The J gene is TRBJ1-5, the V gene TRBV23-1; D unclear. TRBV23-1 falls under the ORF class, with uncertain function. Deletions cut 7 bases from V and 2 bases from J, with 15 bases between. This CDR3 comprises 15 residues. The CDR3 region has the DNA TGCGCCAGCAACAGTGTGAGGAGAGGCAATCAGCCCCAGCATTTT. Translating gives CASNSVRRGNQPQHF.

This chain connects TRBV7-3 to TRBJ1-1; unclear D gene. This CDR3 contains 15 residues. The V end was cut by 1 base, the J end by 3 bases, with 12 bases between. The germline V gene has CDR1 SGHTA and CDR2 FQGTGA. The CDR3 sequence is CASSLNGWADTEAFF. The CDR3 bases are TGTGCCAGCAGCTTAAACGGCTGGGCGGACACTGAAGCTTTCTTT.

This chain joins TRBV29-1 and TRBJ1-2, with no clear D. Trimming pared 5 bases from V and 0 bases from J, leaving 13 bases between. Germline CDR1 is SQVTM and CDR2 is ANQGSEA. The CDR3 spans 14 residues. CDR3 in DNA: TGCAGCGTTCAGGACCCCACAGCTAACTATGGCTACACCTTC. Its translation is CSVQDPTANYGYTF.

Details on this clone: The sample contains more than one DNA sequence encoding this CDR3. The rearrangement uses TRBV5-4 and TRBJ2-7, with D possibly being TRBD1 (5 bases). Trimming left V 0 bases short and J 0 bases short, with 10 bases between. CDR3 length: 15 residues. The germline V gene encodes CDR1 SGHNT and CDR2 YYREEE (reference sequence). CDR3 DNA sequence: TGTGCCAGCAGCTTGGGTCAGGGAAGCTCCTACGAGCAGTACTTC. Protein: CASSLGQGSSYEQYF.

This sequence joins TRBV4-3 and TRBJ2-7; D is ambiguous. CDR3 length: 15 residues. V was trimmed by 0 bases and J by 3 bases, leaving 12 bases between them. From germline, CDR1 is LGHNA and CDR2 YSLEER. The CDR3 is CASSQDRSANYEQYF. For the CDR3, the DNA is TGCGCCAGCAGCCAAGATAGGAGCGCCAACTACGAGCAGTACTTC.

This sequence joins TRBV27 and TRBJ2-1, with 7 bases fitting TRBD1. The CDR3 length is 13 residues. Germline CDR1 is MNHEY and CDR2 is SMNVEV (reference sequence). V trimming: 3 bases; J trimming: 10 bases; junction bases outside the gene matches: 6. CDR3 protein: CASSLGQSPEQFF. CDR3 DNA: TGTGCCAGCAGTTTGGGACAGAGCCCCGAGCAGTTCTTC.

The chain couples TRBV2 to TRBJ1-5; D not resolved. The CDR3 has 13 residues. Trimming removed 4 bases at V and 5 bases at J, with 9 bases between. Germline CDR1 is SNHLY and CDR2 is FYNNEI. This CDR3 is CASSVDGDQPQHF. The CDR3 coding sequence is TGTGCCAGCAGTGTTGATGGGGATCAGCCCCAGCATTTT.

The rearrangement joins TRBV4-1 to TRBJ2-1; tentative D call: TRBD1 (6 bases). V dropped 1 base and J dropped 5 bases, with 18 bases sitting between them. CDR3 length: 17 residues. Germline CDR1 and CDR2: MGHRA and YSYEKL. The CDR3 region has the DNA TGCGCCAGCAGCCAAGGTTTTGGGGGCCTATACCACAATGAGCAGTTCTTC. This gives the protein CASSQGFGGLYHNEQFF.

As to this clone: Other DNA sequences in this sample translate to the same CDR3. This rearrangement joins TRBV4-1 to TRBJ2-7; D may be TRBD1 (5 bases). The germline gives CDR1 MGHRA, CDR2 YSYEKL. This CDR3 spans 15 amino acids. Deletions cut 1 base from V and 1 base from J, with 11 bases between. In DNA, the CDR3 is TGCGCCAGCAGCCAAGCCGGGCAGGGATCCTACGAGCAGTACTTC. Its protein is CASSQAGQGSYEQYF.

Of note for this clone: Other DNA sequences in this specimen translate into the identical CDR3. The chain couples TRBV30 to TRBJ2-7; TRBD1 aligns across 10 bases. Germline V gene lookup returns CDR1 GTSNPN and CDR2 SVGIG (reference sequence). Unmatched junction bases numbered 5, after V lost 2 bases and J lost 4 bases. This CDR3 spans 14 amino acids. Here the CDR3 DNA reads TGTGCCTGGAGTCCGACAGGGGGCATTTACGAGCAGTACTTC. Translation: CAWSPTGGIYEQYF.